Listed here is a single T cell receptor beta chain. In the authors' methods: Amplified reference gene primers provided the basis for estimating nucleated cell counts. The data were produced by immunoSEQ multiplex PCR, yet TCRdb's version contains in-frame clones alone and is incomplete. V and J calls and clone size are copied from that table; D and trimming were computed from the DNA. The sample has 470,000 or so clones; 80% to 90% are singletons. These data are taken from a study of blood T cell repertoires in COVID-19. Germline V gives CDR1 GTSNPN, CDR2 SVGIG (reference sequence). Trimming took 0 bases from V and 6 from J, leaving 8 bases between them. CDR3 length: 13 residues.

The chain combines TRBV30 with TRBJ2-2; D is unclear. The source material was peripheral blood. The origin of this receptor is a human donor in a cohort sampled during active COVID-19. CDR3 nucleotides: TGTGCCTGGAGTGTAGTGGGCCCCGGGGAGCTGTTTTTT. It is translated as CAWSVVGPGELFF.